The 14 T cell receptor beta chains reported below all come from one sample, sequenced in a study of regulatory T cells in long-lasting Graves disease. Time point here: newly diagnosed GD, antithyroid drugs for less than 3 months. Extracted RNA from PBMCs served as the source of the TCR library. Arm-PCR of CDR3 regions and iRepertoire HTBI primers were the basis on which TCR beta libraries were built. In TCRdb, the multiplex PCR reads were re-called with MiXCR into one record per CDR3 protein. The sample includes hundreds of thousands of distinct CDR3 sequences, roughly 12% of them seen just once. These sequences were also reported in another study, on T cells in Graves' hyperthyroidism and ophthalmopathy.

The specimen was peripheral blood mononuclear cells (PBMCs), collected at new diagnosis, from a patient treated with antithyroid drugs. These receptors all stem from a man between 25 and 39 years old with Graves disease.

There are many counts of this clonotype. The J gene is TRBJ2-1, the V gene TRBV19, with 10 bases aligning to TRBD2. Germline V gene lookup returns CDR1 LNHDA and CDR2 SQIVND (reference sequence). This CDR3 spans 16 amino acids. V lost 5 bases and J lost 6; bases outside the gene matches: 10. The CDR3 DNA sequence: TGTGCCAGTAGTCTCCGAGCGGGAGGGAGTAGCAATGAGCAGTTCTTC. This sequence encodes CASSLRAGGSSNEQFF.

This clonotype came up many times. The CDR3 loop reads CATSGAGLNYGYTF. The CDR3 DNA follows: TGTGCCACCAGTGGGGCAGGCCTAAACTATGGCTACACCTTC. V usage is TRBV24-1 and J usage is TRBJ1-2; D is unresolved. Germline CDR1 KGHDR, CDR2 SFDVKD. V lost 5 bases, J lost 2 bases, and 11 bases lay in between. The CDR3 sequence is 14 residues long.

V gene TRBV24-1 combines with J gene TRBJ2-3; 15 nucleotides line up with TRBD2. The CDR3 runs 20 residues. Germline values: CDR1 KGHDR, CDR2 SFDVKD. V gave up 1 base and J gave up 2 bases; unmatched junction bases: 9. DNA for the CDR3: TGTGCCACCAGTGATTTTCCGGAGGGACTAGCGGGAGGACCCACAGATACGCAGTATTTT. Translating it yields CATSDFPEGLAGGPTDTQYF.

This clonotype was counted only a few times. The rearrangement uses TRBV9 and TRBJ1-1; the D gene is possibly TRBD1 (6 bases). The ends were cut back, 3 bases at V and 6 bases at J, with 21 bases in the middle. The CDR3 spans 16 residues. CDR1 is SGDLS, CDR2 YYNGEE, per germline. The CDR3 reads CASSGPEEGGNAEAFF. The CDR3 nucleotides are TGTGCCAGCAGCGGACCAGAAGAGGGGGGCAACGCTGAAGCTTTCTTT.

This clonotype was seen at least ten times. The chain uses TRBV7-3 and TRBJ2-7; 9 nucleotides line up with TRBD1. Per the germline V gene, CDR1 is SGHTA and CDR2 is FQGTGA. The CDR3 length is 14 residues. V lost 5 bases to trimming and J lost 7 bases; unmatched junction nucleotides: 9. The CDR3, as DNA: TGTGCCAGCAGCCAAGGCGGACAGGGGCATGAGCAGTACTTC. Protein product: CASSQGGQGHEQYF.

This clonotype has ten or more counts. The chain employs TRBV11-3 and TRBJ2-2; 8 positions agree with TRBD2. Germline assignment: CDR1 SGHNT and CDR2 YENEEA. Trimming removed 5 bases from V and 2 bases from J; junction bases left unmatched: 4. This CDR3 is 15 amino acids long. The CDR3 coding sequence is TGTGCCAGCAGCCGCAGCGGGAGCAACACCGGGGAGCTGTTTTTT. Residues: CASSRSGSNTGELFF.

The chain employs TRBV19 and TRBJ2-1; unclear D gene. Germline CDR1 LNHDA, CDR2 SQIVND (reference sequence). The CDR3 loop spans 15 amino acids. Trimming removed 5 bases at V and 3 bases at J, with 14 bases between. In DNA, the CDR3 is TGTGCCAGTAGTCCCGGCCTCACCCACTACAATGAGCAGTTCTTC. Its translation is CASSPGLTHYNEQFF.

CDR3 coding DNA: TGTGCCAGCAGCCCCGGGACAGGGGGCAGTAACTATGGCTACACCTTC. Its protein is CASSPGTGGSNYGYTF. The chain is built from TRBV28 and TRBJ1-2; 12 bases align to TRBD1. The CDR3 is made up of 16 amino acids. The germline V gene has CDR1 MDHEN and CDR2 SYDVKM. Unmatched junction bases numbered 6, after V lost 6 bases and J lost 1 base.

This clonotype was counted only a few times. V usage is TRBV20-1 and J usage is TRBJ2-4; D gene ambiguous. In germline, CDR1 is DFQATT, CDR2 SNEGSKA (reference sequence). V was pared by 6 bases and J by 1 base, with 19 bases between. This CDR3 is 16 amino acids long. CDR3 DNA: TGCAGTGCCCTCACCTCTTTGGGCATGGCCAAAAACATTCAGTACTTC. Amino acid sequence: CSALTSLGMAKNIQYF.

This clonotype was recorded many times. Here the CDR3 reads CASTPGTKNTGELFF. CDR3 in DNA: TGTGCCAGCACCCCAGGGACTAAAAACACCGGGGAGCTGTTTTTT. The chain recombines TRBV28 with TRBJ2-2, with 7 bases that match TRBD2. Germline trimming cut 7 bases from V and 2 bases from J; bases unmatched to any gene: 7. Germline V gene data show CDR1 as MDHEN and CDR2 as SYDVKM. The CDR3 is 15 amino acids.

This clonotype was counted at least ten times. The CDR3 is CASSSPLVAGGRDTQYF. The CDR3 DNA reads as TGTGCCAGCAGCTCTCCCTTGGTGGCGGGAGGGAGGGATACGCAGTATTTT. The V and J genes are TRBV11-3 and TRBJ2-3, with 9 bases identical to TRBD2. The J segment lost 6 bases and the V segment lost 4 bases, leaving 14 bases of the junction unmatched. This CDR3 contains 17 residues. The germline V gene encodes CDR1 SGHNT and CDR2 YENEEA.

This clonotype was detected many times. This CDR3 reads CASSLLRGVDEQFF. Here the CDR3 DNA reads TGTGCCAGCAGCTTACTTCGGGGGGTGGATGAGCAGTTCTTC. The rearrangement links TRBV11-2 to TRBJ2-1, with 7 nucleotides matching TRBD2. Looked up from germline, CDR1 is SGHAT and CDR2 is FQNNGV. Trimming at V came to 2 bases and at J to 8 bases, leaving 6 bases not matched to a gene. The CDR3 covers 14 residues. Supplemented by reference TRBV11-2 and TRBJ2-1, the full variable domain reads EAGVAQSPRYKIIEKRQSVAFWCNPISGHATLYWYQQILGQGPKLLIQFQNNGVVDDSQLPKDRFSAERLKGVDSTLKIQPAKLEDSAVYLCASSLLRGVDEQFFGPGTRLTVL.

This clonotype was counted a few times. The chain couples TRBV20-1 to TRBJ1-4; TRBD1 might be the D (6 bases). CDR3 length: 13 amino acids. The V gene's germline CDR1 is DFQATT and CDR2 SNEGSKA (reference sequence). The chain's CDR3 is CSARIDRPSLLFF. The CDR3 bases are TGCAGCGCGAGAATTGACAGGCCCTCTTTACTGTTTTTT.

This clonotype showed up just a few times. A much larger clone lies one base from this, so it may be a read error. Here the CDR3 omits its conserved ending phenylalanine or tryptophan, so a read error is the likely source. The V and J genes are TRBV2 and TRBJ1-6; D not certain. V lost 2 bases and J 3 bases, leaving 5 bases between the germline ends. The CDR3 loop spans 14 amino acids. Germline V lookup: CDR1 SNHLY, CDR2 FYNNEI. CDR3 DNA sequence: TGTGCCAGCAGTGAAAGGTTCTATAATTCACCCCTCCACCTT. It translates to CASSERFYNSPLHL.